The 14 T cell receptor beta chains below were found in one sample sequenced in a study of CD8 T cells in Susac syndrome. RNA amounts of about 0.5 to 1 ug underwent reverse transcription with random hexamers. TCRdb re-derived calls from the immunoSEQ multiplex PCR reads in MiXCR, one entry per CDR3 protein. Of roughly 140,000 distinct CDR3 sequences listed, approximately 96% are singletons. The sample comprised CD4+ T cells from PBMCs. All receptors derive from a human donor with Susac syndrome.

The gene calls are TRBV5-1 and TRBJ1-6; D is uncertain. V was clipped by 0 bases and J by 7 bases, with 8 bases between them. Per the germline V gene, CDR1 is SGHRS and CDR2 is YFSETQ. The CDR3 spans 14 residues. CDR3 loop: CASSLDTVNSPLHF. CDR3 nucleotides: TGCGCCAGCAGCTTGGATACCGTGAATTCACCCCTCCACTTT.

This clonotype appeared once. The rearrangement links TRBV27 to TRBJ2-3; D remains unclear. Germline CDR1 is MNHEY and CDR2 is SMNVEV (reference sequence). Trimming removed 2 bases at V and 4 bases at J, with 7 bases between. This CDR3 region has 13 residues. CDR3 nucleotides: TGTGCCAGCAGTTTAGAGCCCCCAGATACGCAGTATTTT. Amino acid sequence: CASSLEPPDTQYF.

V is TRBV20-1 and J is TRBJ2-7, with no clear D. Germline assignment: CDR1 DFQATT and CDR2 SNEGSKA (reference sequence). V was clipped by 1 base and J by 2 bases, with 15 bases between them. This CDR3 comprises 15 residues. The chain's CDR3 is CSARVKTPLAYEQYF. CDR3 nucleotide sequence: TGCAGTGCTAGAGTCAAAACACCGTTGGCCTACGAGCAGTACTTC.

This sequence joins TRBV9 and TRBJ2-4; D not certain. Germline V gene sequence: CDR1 SGDLS, CDR2 YYNGEE. V lost 3 bases, J lost 8 bases, and 18 bases lay in between. The CDR3 contains 15 residues. The CDR3 region is CASSASSARVDIQYF. The CDR3, as DNA: TGTGCCAGCAGCGCCTCGAGTGCTAGAGTTGACATTCAGTACTTC.

The rearrangement uses TRBV4-1 and TRBJ1-1; D is unresolved. The CDR3 contains 17 residues. The germline V gene has CDR1 MGHRA and CDR2 YSYEKL. V lost 3 bases to trimming and J lost 4 bases, with 21 bases between them. The CDR3 coding sequence is TGCGCCAGCAGCCACGCTATCCGCCGGACGGGAAGCACTGAAGCTTTCTTT. This translates into CASSHAIRRTGSTEAFF.

V is TRBV20-1 and J is TRBJ2-3; 11 bases are shared with TRBD2. This CDR3 is 16 amino acids long. With V trimmed by 5 bases and J by 0 bases, 7 bases remained unmatched. Germline CDR1 reads DFQATT; CDR2 reads SNEGSKA (reference sequence). The CDR3: CSAETSGAPSTDTQYF. For the CDR3, the DNA is TGCAGTGCTGAGACTAGCGGGGCGCCTAGCACAGATACGCAGTATTTT.

This clonotype was detected only a few times. The chain links TRBV4-1 to TRBJ1-1, with D hard to call. This CDR3 comprises 14 residues. V was clipped by 3 bases and J by 1 base, with 9 bases between them. Germline-derived CDR1 and CDR2 are MGHRA and YSYEKL. The CDR3 DNA reads TGCGCCAGCAGCCAGCGATCGGGGAACACTGAAGCTTTCTTT. Translation gives CASSQRSGNTEAFF.

V usage is TRBV4-2 and J usage is TRBJ1-5, with 9 bases lining up with TRBD1. The CDR3 is 15 residues long. Germline values: CDR1 LGHNA, CDR2 YNFKEQ. The V and J ends lost 5 bases and 0 bases, in that order; junction bases with no gene match: 2. CDR3 bases: TGTGCCAGCAGCAGGACAGGGGCTAGCAATCAGCCCCAGCATTTT. Protein product: CASSRTGASNQPQHF.

This clonotype was seen only once. The rearrangement links TRBV9 to TRBJ2-3; a weak D match, TRBD1 (5 bases). Deletions cut 0 bases from V and 1 base from J, with 9 bases between. The CDR3 extends over 15 amino acids. CDR1 and CDR2 (germline): SGDLS, YYNGEE. The CDR3 DNA is TGTGCCAGCAGCGTAGATTGGGGCGGCACAGATACGCAGTATTTT. This sequence encodes CASSVDWGGTDTQYF.

V and J are TRBV20-1 and TRBJ2-1; no definite D call. Germline V gene data show CDR1 as DFQATT and CDR2 as SNEGSKA (reference sequence). The CDR3 has 15 amino acids. The V end was cut by 5 bases, the J end by 4 bases, with 18 bases between. CDR3 protein: CSASYSSGPYNEQFF. In nucleotides, the CDR3 is TGCAGTGCTTCCTATTCTAGTGGGCCTTACAATGAGCAGTTCTTC.

This chain joins TRBV6-1 and TRBJ2-6, with 9 bases aligning to TRBD1. In germline, CDR1 is MNHNS, CDR2 SASEGT. The CDR3 runs to 17 residues. The junction had 8 bases not matched to a gene; V was cut back by 5 bases and J by 3 bases. The CDR3 loop is CASSPDRGGFGANVLTF. The CDR3 DNA reads TGTGCCAGCAGTCCGGACAGGGGAGGATTTGGGGCCAACGTCCTGACTTTC.

This clonotype appeared a few times. The chain links TRBV29-1 to TRBJ2-1, with TRBD2 identical over 7 bases. J was trimmed by 0 bases and V by 4 bases; bases with no gene match: 3. The CDR3 is 14 residues long. Germline CDR1 and CDR2: SQVTM and ANQGSEA. CDR3 in DNA: TGCAGCGTTGGGGGCGGGAGCTCCTACAATGAGCAGTTCTTC. It translates to CSVGGGSSYNEQFF.

The V call is TRBV18, the J call TRBJ2-3; the D call may be TRBD1 or TRBD2 (5 bases each). Trimming removed 11 bases from V and 6 bases from J, with 12 bases in between. The CDR3 sequence is 11 residues long. CDR1 is KGHSH and CDR2 is LQKENI in the germline V gene. The chain's CDR3 is CASQGVDTQYF. Here the CDR3 DNA reads TGTGCCTCGCAGGGAGTTGATACGCAGTATTTT.

The chain links TRBV25-1 to TRBJ2-7, with TRBD1 identical over 7 bases. This CDR3 has 15 amino acids. Germline V gene lookup returns CDR1 MGHDK and CDR2 SYGVNS. Trimming removed 3 bases from V and 8 bases from J; junction bases left unmatched: 13. CDR3 residues: CASSEPGTALGKQYF. In DNA, the CDR3 is TGTGCCAGCAGTGAGCCCGGGACAGCCCTGGGGAAGCAGTACTTC.